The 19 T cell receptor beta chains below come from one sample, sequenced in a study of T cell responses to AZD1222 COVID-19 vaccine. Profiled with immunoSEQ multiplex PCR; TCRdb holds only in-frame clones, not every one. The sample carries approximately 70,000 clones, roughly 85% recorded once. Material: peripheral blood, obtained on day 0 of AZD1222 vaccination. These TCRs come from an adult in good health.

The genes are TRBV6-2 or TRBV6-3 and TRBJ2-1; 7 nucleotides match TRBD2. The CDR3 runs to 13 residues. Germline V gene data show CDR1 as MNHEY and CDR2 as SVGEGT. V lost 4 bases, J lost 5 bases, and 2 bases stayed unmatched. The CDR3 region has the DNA TGTGCCAGCAGTTCGGGACTAAACAATGAGCAGTTCTTC. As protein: CASSSGLNNEQFF.

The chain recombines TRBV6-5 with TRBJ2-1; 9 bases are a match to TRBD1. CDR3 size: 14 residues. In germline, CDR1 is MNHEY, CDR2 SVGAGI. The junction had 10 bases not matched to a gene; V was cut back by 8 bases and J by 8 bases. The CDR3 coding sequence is TGTGCCAGCTGCACCTTGGACAGGGGCGATGAGCAGTTCTTC. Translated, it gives CASCTLDRGDEQFF.

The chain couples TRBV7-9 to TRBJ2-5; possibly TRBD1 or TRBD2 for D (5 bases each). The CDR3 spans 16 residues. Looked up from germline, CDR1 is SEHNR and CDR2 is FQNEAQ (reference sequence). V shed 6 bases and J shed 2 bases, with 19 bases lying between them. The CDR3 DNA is TGTGCCAGCAGGCGGCCGGGGTCAGGGTTGCAAGAGACCCAGTACTTC. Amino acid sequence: CASRRPGSGLQETQYF.

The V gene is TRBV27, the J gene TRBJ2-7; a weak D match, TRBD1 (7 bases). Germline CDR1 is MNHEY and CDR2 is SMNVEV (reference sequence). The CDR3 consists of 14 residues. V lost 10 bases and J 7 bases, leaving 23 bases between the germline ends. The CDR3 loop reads CATISRDRGGEQYF. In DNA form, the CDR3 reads TGTGCCACCATAAGCCGGGACAGAGGGGGGGAGCAGTACTTC.

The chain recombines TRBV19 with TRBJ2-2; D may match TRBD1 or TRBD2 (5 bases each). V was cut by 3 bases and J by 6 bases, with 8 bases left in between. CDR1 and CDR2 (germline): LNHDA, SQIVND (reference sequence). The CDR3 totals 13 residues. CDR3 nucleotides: TGTGCCAGTAGTATTATGGGGGCCGGGGAGCTGTTTTTT. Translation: CASSIMGAGELFF.

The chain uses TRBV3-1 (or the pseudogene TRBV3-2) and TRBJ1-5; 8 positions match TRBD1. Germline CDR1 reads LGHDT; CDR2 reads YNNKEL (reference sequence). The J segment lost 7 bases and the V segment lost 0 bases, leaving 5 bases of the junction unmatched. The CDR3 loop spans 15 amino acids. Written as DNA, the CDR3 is TGTGCCAGCAGCCAAGACCCAGGGGACAGGCAGCCCCAGCATTTT. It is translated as CASSQDPGDRQPQHF.

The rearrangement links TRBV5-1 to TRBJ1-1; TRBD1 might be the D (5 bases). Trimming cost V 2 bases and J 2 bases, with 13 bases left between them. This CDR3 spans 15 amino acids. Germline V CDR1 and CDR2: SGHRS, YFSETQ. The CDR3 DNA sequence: TGCGCCAGCAGCTTAACCCAGGGACCCAACACTGAAGCTTTCTTT. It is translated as CASSLTQGPNTEAFF.

As DNA, the CDR3 is TGTGCCAGCAGTATAATATACCCCACAGGGATTTCACCCCTCCACTTT. Translation: CASSIIYPTGISPLHF. The chain is built from TRBV27 and TRBJ1-6, with D possibly matching TRBD1 (6 bases). CDR1 MNHEY and CDR2 SMNVEV come from the germline V gene (reference sequence). The CDR3 spans 16 residues. Trimming pared 5 bases from V and 9 bases from J, leaving 20 bases between.

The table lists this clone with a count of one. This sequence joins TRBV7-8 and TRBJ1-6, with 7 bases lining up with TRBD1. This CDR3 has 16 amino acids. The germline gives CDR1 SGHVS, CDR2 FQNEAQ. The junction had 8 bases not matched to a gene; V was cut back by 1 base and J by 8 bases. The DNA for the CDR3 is TGTGCCAGCAGCTTAGTGCCCGGGACAGAGTATTCACCCCTCCACTTT. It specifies CASSLVPGTEYSPLHF. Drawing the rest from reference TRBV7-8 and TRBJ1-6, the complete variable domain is GAGVSQSPRYKVAKRGQDVALRCDPISGHVSLFWYQQALGQGPEFLTYFQNEAQLDKSGLPSDRFFAERPEGSVSTLKIQRTQQEDSAVYLCASSLVPGTEYSPLHFGNGTRLTVT.

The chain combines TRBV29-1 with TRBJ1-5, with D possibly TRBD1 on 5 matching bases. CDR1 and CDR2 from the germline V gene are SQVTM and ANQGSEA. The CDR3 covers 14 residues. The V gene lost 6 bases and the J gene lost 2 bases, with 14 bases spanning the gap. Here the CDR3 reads CSVGTDIGNQPQHF. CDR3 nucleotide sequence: TGCAGCGTAGGGACGGACATTGGCAATCAGCCCCAGCATTTT. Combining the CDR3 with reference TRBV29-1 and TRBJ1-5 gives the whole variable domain SAVISQKPSRDICQRGTSLTIQCQVDSQVTMMFWYRQQPGQSLTLIATANQGSEATYESGFVIDKFPISRPNLTFSTLTVSNMSPEDSSIYLCSVGTDIGNQPQHFGDGTRLSIL.

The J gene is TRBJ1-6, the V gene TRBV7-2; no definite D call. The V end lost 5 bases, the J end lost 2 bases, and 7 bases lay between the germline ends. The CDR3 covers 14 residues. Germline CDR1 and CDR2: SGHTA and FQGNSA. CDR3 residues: CASSLLAYNSPLHF. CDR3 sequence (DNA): TGTGCCAGCAGCCTTCTGGCCTATAATTCACCCCTCCACTTT.

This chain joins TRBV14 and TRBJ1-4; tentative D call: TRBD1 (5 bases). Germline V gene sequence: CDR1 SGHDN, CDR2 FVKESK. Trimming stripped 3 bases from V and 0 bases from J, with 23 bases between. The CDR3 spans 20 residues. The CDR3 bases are TGTGCCAGCAGCCATCGAGTCTGGGGCCTTACTCAAGCAACTAATGAAAAACTGTTTTTT. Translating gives CASSHRVWGLTQATNEKLFF. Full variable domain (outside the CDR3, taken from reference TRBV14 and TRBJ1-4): EAGVTQFPSHSVIEKGQTVTLRCDPISGHDNLYWYRRVMGKEIKFLLHFVKESKQDESGMPNNRFLAERTGGTYSTLKVQPAELEDSGVYFCASSHRVWGLTQATNEKLFFGSGTQLSVL.

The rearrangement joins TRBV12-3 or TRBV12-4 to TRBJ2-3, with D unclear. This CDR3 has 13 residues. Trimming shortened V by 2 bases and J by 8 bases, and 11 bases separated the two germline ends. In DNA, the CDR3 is TGTGCCAGCAGTTTATTAGTCCTTGCTACGCAGTATTTT. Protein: CASSLLVLATQYF.

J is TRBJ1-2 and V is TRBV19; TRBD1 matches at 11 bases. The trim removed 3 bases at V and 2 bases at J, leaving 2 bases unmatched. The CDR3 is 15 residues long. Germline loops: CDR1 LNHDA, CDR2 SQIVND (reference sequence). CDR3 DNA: TGTGCCAGTAGTATGAGGGACAGGGGGAACTATGGCTACACCTTC. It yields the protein CASSMRDRGNYGYTF.

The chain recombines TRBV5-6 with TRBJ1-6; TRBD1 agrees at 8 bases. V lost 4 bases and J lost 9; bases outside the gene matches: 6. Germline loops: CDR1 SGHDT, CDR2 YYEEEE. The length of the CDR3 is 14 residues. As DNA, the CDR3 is TGTGCCAGCAGCCCGACAGGGGTTTTTTCACCCCTCCACTTT. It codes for CASSPTGVFSPLHF.

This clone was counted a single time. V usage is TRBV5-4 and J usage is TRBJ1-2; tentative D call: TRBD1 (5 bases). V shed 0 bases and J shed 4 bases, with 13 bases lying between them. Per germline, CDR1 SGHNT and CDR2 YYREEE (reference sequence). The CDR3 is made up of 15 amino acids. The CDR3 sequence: CASSLDGAPIYGYTF. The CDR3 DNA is TGTGCCAGCAGCTTGGATGGGGCCCCAATCTATGGCTACACCTTC.

As DNA, the CDR3 is TGCGCCAGCAGCCAAGATGTAGGTGGAAACACCATATATTTT. The encoded protein is CASSQDVGGNTIYF. V usage is TRBV4-1 and J usage is TRBJ1-3; D gene ambiguous. Germline V gene lookup returns CDR1 MGHRA and CDR2 YSYEKL. The CDR3 loop spans 14 amino acids. V was trimmed by 0 bases and J by 3 bases, leaving 6 bases between them.

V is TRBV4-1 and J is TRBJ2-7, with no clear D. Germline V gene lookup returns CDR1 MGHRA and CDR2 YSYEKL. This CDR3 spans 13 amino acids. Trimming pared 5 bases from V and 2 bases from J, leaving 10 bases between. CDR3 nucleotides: TGCGCCAGCAGCGAGAGGTCTACCTACGAGCAGTACTTC. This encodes CASSERSTYEQYF.

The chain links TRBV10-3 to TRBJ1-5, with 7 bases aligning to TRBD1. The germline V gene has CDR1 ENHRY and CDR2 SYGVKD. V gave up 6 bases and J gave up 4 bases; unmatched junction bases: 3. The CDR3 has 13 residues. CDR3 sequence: CAIRGTVNQPQHF. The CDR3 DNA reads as TGTGCCATCAGAGGGACAGTTAATCAGCCCCAGCATTTT.